Below, one T cell receptor (beta chain) is given with its context. The sample originates from a study of T cell changes during pregnancy in multiple sclerosis. Produced via immunoSEQ multiplex PCR; TCRdb's table is partial and in-frame only. The sample contains over 30,000 clones, approximately 90% of which appear only once. The clonotype originates from a female donor in good health, enrolled as a control in a pregnancy study. The specimen was CD4+ T cells from peripheral blood mononuclear cells, collected in the second trimester of pregnancy.

CDR3 sequence reads: CASSLGTRLSTDTQYF. The CDR3 coding sequence is TGTGCCAGCAGCTTAGGTACCCGACTAAGCACAGATACGCAGTATTTT. The chain links TRBV11-2 to TRBJ2-3, with D possibly matching TRBD2 (5 bases). V was cut by 1 base and J by 0 bases, with 11 bases left in between. CDR1 is SGHAT, CDR2 FQNNGV, per germline. This CDR3 is built from 16 residues.